The T cell receptor (beta chain) described here comes from a study of beta chain features in type 1 diabetes. Study findings and constraints: For Type 1 diabetes patients, all four CD4+ subsets carried TCRB CDR3s that were moderately but significantly shorter.

This CDR3 region has 13 residues. The germline gives CDR1 SGHKS, CDR2 YYEKEE (reference sequence). Trimming took 0 bases from V and 1 from J, leaving 5 bases between them. Sorting of CD4+ naive, central memory, regulatory and stem cell-like memory cells was performed via CD45RO/CCR7/CD25/CD127/CD95/CD27. This clone was recorded a few times. The antigen remains unidentified. The study reverse transcribed the entire isolated RNA, so it sequenced expressed TCRB transcripts. The table came from immunoSEQ multiplex PCR; TCRdb's copy has only in-frame clones and leaves some out. The sample includes hundreds of thousands of clones, 14% seen only once; the top ten take over 5%.

The clonotype originates from a man aged 25-45 years in good health. The rearrangement joins TRBV5-5 to TRBJ2-7; D is ambiguous. The sample consisted of central memory CD4+ T cells from blood. In DNA form, the CDR3 reads TGTGCCAGCAGCTTGGGAAGGTCCTACGAGCAGTACGTC. Protein product: CASSLGRSYEQYV.